Listed here is a single T cell receptor beta chain. Its antigen is not yet known. A read error may explain this, as a much larger clone is one base away. This sample is part of a study of blood T cells in healthy people across ages (dated by TCRdb to about 2015). About the full investigation: In model experiments, template switching captured about one uniquely barcoded TCR beta cDNA molecule for every two T cells. Using deep sequencing normalized with unique cDNA molecular identifiers, the study measured how TCR beta repertoire diversity changes with age. The donors were split into four age groups: young (average 16 years), middle-aged (about 40), aged (about 56) and long-lived (under 85). To avoid experimental bias, donors of different ages were randomly spread across the sequencing lanes. Using the same blood draw, the study looked at two additional independent replicas of 1 million unique cDNA reads for two donors, one aged 18 to 30 and the other aged 80 or older. The study at large found these results: The CMV infection status of donors was not known, potentially confounding age-related changes in expanded clonotypes. Observed TCR beta diversity per million T cells fell roughly linearly with age, and a significant reduction was already apparent by age around 40. Total diversity estimates from one million sequenced T cells were considered lower bounds and underestimates. Since profiling was done on bulk unsorted PBMCs, naive and antigen-experienced compartments could not be conclusively compared. A strong correlation was found between observed TCR beta diversity and the percentage of naive T cells measured by flow cytometry. Compared with the aged group, more naive CD4+ T cells, fewer expanded clones and increased TCR diversity were shown by the long-lived group, suggesting age selection.

The library was made by 5' RACE. Sequencing relied on an Illumina HiSeq 2500. A second PCR of roughly 7 to 11 cycles was performed with a sample-barcoded 5' primer and a J-beta primer mix. Each TCR beta cDNA molecule received a unique molecular identifier from a template-switch 5' adaptor carrying 12 random nucleotides. Each sample yielded at least 2.5 million CDR3-containing paired-end reads. All of the RNA was converted into first-strand cDNA using the Mint cDNA synthesis kit, with a TRBC-specific oligonucleotide serving as the primer. Following uracil-DNA glycosylase treatment, all cDNA underwent a first 18-cycle PCR with the universal primers M1SS and BC2_uni_R. The source study handled its data this way. For normalization, 1 million high-quality reads were randomly selected from each sample, with every read carrying a distinct molecular identifier. Instead of being binned into consensus sequences, reads with shared molecular identifiers were discarded. MiTCR, run with a Q25 quality threshold and the strictest error-elimination algorithm, handled CDR3 identification, clonotype clustering and error correction. Lower-bound total TCR beta diversity was estimated with a nonparametric unseen species model using Euler transformation. TCRdb redid the processing of the public reads, applying fastp at Q25 and MiXCR, and retained in-frame beta chains. Merged by CDR3 protein, the rows form single entries marked with the most common genes and DNA. For this entry, the V and J calls and clone size follow TCRdb and not the study's own pipeline. The sample table holds hundreds of thousands of distinct CDR3 sequences, of which about 47% were seen once. 15% to 20% of the sample is held by the ten biggest clonotypes.

Systemically healthy Caucasian individuals from Russia, over 30 in total and aged about 6 to 90 years, were included as donors. Ten milliliters of peripheral blood were collected from each donor into EDTA-treated Vacutainer tubes. Ficoll-Paque density-gradient centrifugation was used to isolate PBMCs, with at least 7 million per sample. Trizol reagent was used to extract total RNA from the PBMCs, yielding at least 5.5 micrograms per sample. Naive CD45RAhigh/CD27high T cell percentages were measured by flow cytometry on a PBMC aliquot from every donor. The CDR3 holds 12 amino acids from the cysteine to the phenylalanine. Just CDR3 DNA is preserved here, 36 bases in frame from base 1. According to the germline V gene, CDR1 reads SQVTM and CDR2 reads ANQGSEA.

The source of this sequence is an older man in good health. Sequencing input: blood. The V gene is TRBV29-1 and the J gene is TRBJ2-5; TRBD2 aligns with 8 central bases. The CDR3 reads as follows: CGVESGSAEQYF. In nucleotides, the sequence is TGCGGCGTTGAGAGCGGGAGTGCTGAGCAGTACTTC.